Each of the 14 T cell receptor beta chains below was sequenced from the same sample in a study of T cell responses to AZD1222 COVID-19 vaccine. Data came from immunoSEQ multiplex PCR; TCRdb stores just in-frame clones and leaves some out. The table lists just under 90,000 clones, approximately 88% of them singletons. The sequencing here drew on peripheral blood, taken on day 0 of AZD1222 vaccination. These receptors all come from an adult in good health.

CDR3 sequence (DNA): TGTGCCAGCAGCCAAGCAGGGAATTCACCCCTCCACTTT. Protein: CASSQAGNSPLHF. The chain recombines TRBV12-3 or TRBV12-4 with TRBJ1-6; D perhaps matches TRBD1 (5 bases). The CDR3 has 13 residues. V was shortened by 6 bases and J by 7 bases, with 10 bases between the two germline ends.

V is TRBV3-1 (or the pseudogene TRBV3-2) and J is TRBJ2-5; unclear D gene. This CDR3 comprises 12 residues. CDR1 is LGHDT and CDR2 is YNNKEL in the germline V gene (reference sequence). Between the trimmed V and J ends, which lost 3 bases and 3 bases, there was a span of 5 bases. The CDR3 loop reads CASSHGKETQYF. CDR3 nucleotides: TGTGCCAGCAGCCATGGGAAAGAGACCCAGTACTTC.

The chain links TRBV5-1 to TRBJ1-6, with a tentative D call TRBD1 (5 bases). V was clipped by 0 bases and J by 7 bases, with 8 bases between them. The CDR3 contains 14 residues. Germline CDR1 is SGHRS and CDR2 is YFSETQ. As DNA, the CDR3 is TGCGCCAGCAGCTTGGGGCAGGGCAATTCACCCCTCCACTTT. Protein sequence: CASSLGQGNSPLHF.

This sequence joins TRBV5-1 and TRBJ2-7, with TRBD2 identical over 8 bases. The CDR3 covers 16 residues. The V gene end was trimmed by 2 bases and the J gene end by 5 bases; junction bases not matched to a gene: 12. Looked up from germline, CDR1 is SGHRS and CDR2 is YFSETQ. CDR3 coding DNA: TGCGCCAGCAGCTTATACCCCGGGGGGGGGAAGAACGAGCAGTACTTC. Translated: CASSLYPGGGKNEQYF.

The chain recombines TRBV21-1 with TRBJ1-5; the table calls TRBD1, which could not be checked here. TRBV21-1 counts as a pseudogene. CDR3 length: 17 residues. The CDR3 nucleotides read TGTGCCAGCAGCAAAATACCCCCAGGGGGACCGCGGCAGCCCCAGCATTTT. Its protein is CASSKIPPGGPRQPQHF.

The CDR3 reads CASSNLAVYNEQFF. The CDR3 DNA sequence: TGTGCCAGCAGCAATCTAGCAGTCTACAATGAGCAGTTCTTC. The chain has TRBV7-9 and TRBJ2-1, with D perhaps TRBD2 (5 bases). This CDR3 comprises 14 residues. V was shortened by 5 bases and J by 3 bases, with 11 bases between the two germline ends. From germline, CDR1 is SEHNR and CDR2 FQNEAQ (reference sequence).

V and J are TRBV6-5 and TRBJ1-4, with no clear D. The CDR3 runs 15 residues. V shed 5 bases and J shed 7 bases, with 17 bases lying between them. Per the germline V gene, CDR1 is MNHEY and CDR2 is SVGAGI. The CDR3 reads CASSTPTGDAEKLFF. CDR3 bases: TGTGCCAGCAGTACCCCGACGGGAGACGCTGAAAAACTGTTTTTT.

V is TRBV27 and J is TRBJ1-2, with D perhaps TRBD1 (6 bases). With 5 bases removed from V and 4 bases from J, the gap between germline ends came to 26 bases. Looked up from germline, CDR1 is MNHEY and CDR2 is SMNVEV (reference sequence). This CDR3 is 18 amino acids long. The DNA for the CDR3 is TGTGCCAGCAGTCCGTTGTGGGGGGCGGGATATTTGAGCTATGGCTACACCTTC. Translation gives CASSPLWGAGYLSYGYTF.

The gene calls are TRBV6-2 or TRBV6-3 and TRBJ1-6, with D perhaps TRBD1 (6 bases). This CDR3 has 16 residues. The V gene's germline CDR1 is MNHEY and CDR2 SVGEGT. V lost 4 bases and J 7 bases, leaving 17 bases between the germline ends. The CDR3 protein is CASSWGPTAINSPLHF. The DNA for the CDR3 is TGTGCCAGCAGTTGGGGGCCGACGGCTATCAATTCACCCCTCCACTTT.

This clone turned up a few times. DNA of the CDR3: TGTGCCAGCAGTGAACTGGCAGGGGTGGGTTCACCCCTCCACTTT. This codes for CASSELAGVGSPLHF. This rearrangement joins TRBV2 to TRBJ1-6, with D tentatively TRBD1 (6 bases). Trimming cost V 2 bases and J 9 bases, with 14 bases left between them. Germline lookup yields CDR1 SNHLY and CDR2 FYNNEI. This CDR3 region has 15 residues.

The CDR3 sequence is CASSTDTPRNSNQPQHF. The CDR3 DNA follows: TGTGCCAGTAGTACGGACACCCCCCGAAATAGCAATCAGCCCCAGCATTTT. The chain combines TRBV19 with TRBJ1-5, with a possible D match to TRBD1 (5 bases). CDR3 length: 17 residues. Germline V lookup: CDR1 LNHDA, CDR2 SQIVND (reference sequence). V was clipped by 4 bases and J by 0 bases, with 16 bases between them.

V and J are TRBV25-1 and TRBJ2-3; either TRBD1 or TRBD2 may supply D (7 bases each). The CDR3 runs to 14 residues. V was cut by 6 bases and J by 1 base, with 11 bases left in between. Germline CDR1 and CDR2: MGHDK and SYGVNS. The DNA for the CDR3 is TGTGCCAGCAGAAGCGGGACAGGCACAGATACGCAGTATTTT. As protein: CASRSGTGTDTQYF.

This clone has just one count. This chain links TRBV19 with TRBJ2-2; TRBD2 matches 11 bases. Germline V gene sequence: CDR1 LNHDA, CDR2 SQIVND (reference sequence). The length of the CDR3 is 14 residues. CDR3 sequence reads: CMSSGRIPTGELFF. Here the CDR3 DNA reads TGTATGTCTAGCGGGAGGATACCGACCGGGGAGCTGTTTTTT.

This chain links TRBV30 with TRBJ1-5; D not resolved. The CDR3 length is 15 residues. Germline V gene data show CDR1 as GTSNPN and CDR2 as SVGIG (reference sequence). V gave up 3 bases and J gave up 3 bases, with 15 bases separating them. CDR3 residues: CAWSVSDGVNQPQHF. CDR3 sequence (DNA): TGTGCCTGGAGCGTATCAGACGGGGTCAATCAGCCCCAGCATTTT.